The 22 T cell receptor beta chains below come from one sample, sequenced in a study of blood T cell repertoires in COVID-19. TCRdb's copy holds only in-frame clones and misses some; the assay was immunoSEQ multiplex PCR. The repertoire consists of under 70,000 clones, with around 85% occurring once and the leading ten covering roughly 18%. What was sequenced was peripheral blood. The receptors come from a man aged 60-69 years with acute or convalescent COVID-19.

This sequence joins TRBV7-9 and TRBJ1-2; tentatively, D is TRBD1 (5 bases). With 5 bases removed from V and 5 bases from J, the gap between germline ends came to 21 bases. This CDR3 has 16 residues. Germline V gene lookup returns CDR1 SEHNR and CDR2 FQNEAQ (reference sequence). The CDR3 loop is CASSPVGQGWGYGYTF. The CDR3 nucleotides are TGTGCCAGCAGCCCCGTTGGGCAGGGTTGGGGATATGGCTACACCTTC. The entire variable domain, with the rest obtained from reference TRBV7-9 and TRBJ1-2, is as follows: DTGVSQNPRHKITKRGQNVTFRCDPISEHNRLYWYRQTLGQGPEFLTYFQNEAQLEKSRLLSDRFSAERPKGSFSTLEIQRTEQGDSAMYLCASSPVGQGWGYGYTFGSGTRLTVV.

The chain is built from TRBV6-5 and TRBJ2-7, with TRBD1 matching over 7 bases. Germline CDR1 is MNHEY and CDR2 is SVGAGI. J gave up 2 bases and V 6 bases, and 4 bases lay outside the gene matches. This CDR3 contains 13 residues. The CDR3 coding sequence is TGTGCCAGCAGCGACGGGACAGCCTACGAGCAGTACTTC. Its translation: CASSDGTAYEQYF.

The count of this clone is one. The chain couples TRBV27 to TRBJ2-1; D is undetermined. Trimming left V 4 bases short and J 10 bases short, with 14 bases between. Germline CDR1 reads MNHEY; CDR2 reads SMNVEV (reference sequence). The length of the CDR3 is 13 residues. CDR3 sequence: CASSYLGEREQFF. The CDR3 coding sequence is TGTGCCAGCAGTTACCTCGGTGAGAGGGAGCAGTTCTTC.

V is TRBV4-3 and J is TRBJ2-1; 8 positions agree with TRBD1. Losses at the gene ends were 0 bases for V and 3 bases for J; bases not matched to a gene: 7. Germline CDR1 reads LGHNA; CDR2 reads YSLEER. The CDR3 contains 17 residues. Here the CDR3 DNA reads TGCGCCAGCAGCCAAGATACAAGGACAGGGTTCTACAATGAGCAGTTCTTC. It is translated as CASSQDTRTGFYNEQFF.

This chain links TRBV6-6 with TRBJ1-5; D uncertain. The V and J ends lost 9 bases and 2 bases respectively, with 11 bases between them. CDR3 size: 13 residues. The germline gives CDR1 MNHNY, CDR2 SVGAGI (reference sequence). Written as DNA, the CDR3 is TGTGCCAGTGGCGGCCCGGGCAATCAGCCCCAGCATTTT. It specifies CASGGPGNQPQHF.

V and J are TRBV30 and TRBJ2-6; a possible D gene is TRBD2 (6 bases). The CDR3 loop spans 14 amino acids. CDR1 GTSNPN and CDR2 SVGIG come from the germline V gene (reference sequence). The V end was cut by 7 bases, the J end by 2 bases, with 12 bases between. CDR3 nucleotides: TGTGCCTCCGGAGGGCAGGCTGGGGCCAACGTCCTGACTTTC. Protein: CASGGQAGANVLTF. Complete variable domain (other parts from reference TRBV30 and TRBJ2-6): SQTIHQWPATLVQPVGSPLSLECTVEGTSNPNLYWYRQAAGRGLQLLFYSVGIGQISSEVPQNLSASRPQDRQFILSSKKLLLSDSGFYLCASGGQAGANVLTFGAGSRLTVL.

The rearrangement joins TRBV18 to TRBJ1-2; 7 bases are shared with TRBD1. Trimming cost V 6 bases and J 2 bases; bases outside gene matches: 15. The CDR3 contains 17 residues. Germline loops: CDR1 KGHSH, CDR2 LQKENI. The DNA of the CDR3 is TGTGCCAGCTCCCAATTCGATGGACAGGACGGCAACTATGGCTACACCTTC. Its protein is CASSQFDGQDGNYGYTF.

The V and J genes are TRBV28 and TRBJ2-7; TRBD1 agrees at 8 bases. Trimming cost V 0 bases and J 4 bases; bases outside gene matches: 5. The length of the CDR3 is 15 residues. The germline CDR1 and CDR2 sequences are MDHEN and SYDVKM. The CDR3 DNA is TGTGCCAGCAGTTTATGGGCCAACAGGGGGTACGAGCAGTACTTC. It translates to CASSLWANRGYEQYF.

The chain carries TRBV6-5 and TRBJ2-7, with TRBD1 matching over 7 bases. The CDR3 runs to 13 residues. Unmatched junction bases numbered 5, after V lost 7 bases and J lost 2 bases. CDR1 MNHEY and CDR2 SVGAGI come from the germline V gene. In DNA form, the CDR3 reads TGTGCCAGCAAAATGCAGGGGGCCTACGAGCAGTACTTC. Its translation: CASKMQGAYEQYF.

This clone was counted once. Written as DNA, the CDR3 is TGTGCCAGCAGCCGTACCCAGCGGACTCACAATGAGCAGTTCTTC. Protein sequence: CASSRTQRTHNEQFF. V usage is TRBV6-5 and J usage is TRBJ2-1, with TRBD2 as a possible D gene (5 bases). CDR1 is MNHEY and CDR2 is SVGAGI in the germline V gene. V lost 6 bases and J lost 5, with 17 bases in between. CDR3 length: 15 residues.

In its sample, this clone was seen once. The chain links TRBV18 to TRBJ2-7, with D perhaps matching TRBD1 (6 bases). The CDR3 contains 14 residues. The germline V gene encodes CDR1 KGHSH and CDR2 LQKENI. The germline V and J ends were trimmed by 3 bases and 5 bases, with 14 bases remaining between them. The CDR3 bases are TGTGCCAGCTCACCTGACAGGATCGGAAACGAGCAGTACTTC. Its translation: CASSPDRIGNEQYF.

This chain uses TRBV19 with TRBJ2-2, with 11 bases that match TRBD1. Germline CDR1 is LNHDA and CDR2 is SQIVND (reference sequence). The CDR3 contains 15 residues. Germline trimming cut 6 bases from V and 5 bases from J; bases unmatched to any gene: 5. CDR3 sequence: CASSRGTGGTGELFF. CDR3 in DNA: TGTGCCAGTAGCCGGGGGACAGGGGGGACCGGGGAGCTGTTTTTT.

The V gene is TRBV10-3, the J gene TRBJ2-1, with a tentative D call TRBD2 (5 bases). CDR1 and CDR2 (germline): ENHRY, SYGVKD. Trimming pared 10 bases from V and 2 bases from J, leaving 15 bases between. This CDR3 has 14 amino acids. The CDR3 loop reads CATGLGPPYNEQFF. CDR3 bases: TGTGCCACCGGACTCGGTCCACCCTACAATGAGCAGTTCTTC.

This clone has just one count. The gene calls are TRBV30 and TRBJ2-7, with D perhaps matching TRBD2 (5 bases). The CDR3 totals 14 residues. Trimming shortened V by 2 bases and J by 2 bases, and 13 bases separated the two germline ends. Germline CDR1 GTSNPN, CDR2 SVGIG (reference sequence). Here the CDR3 reads CAWSLGSGPYEQYF. CDR3 sequence (DNA): TGTGCCTGGAGTTTGGGGAGCGGTCCCTACGAGCAGTACTTC. Looking up the rest from reference TRBV30 and TRBJ2-7 gives the full variable domain: SQTIHQWPATLVQPVGSPLSLECTVEGTSNPNLYWYRQAAGRGLQLLFYSVGIGQISSEVPQNLSASRPQDRQFILSSKKLLLSDSGFYLCAWSLGSGPYEQYFGPGTRLTVT.

This clone was found a few times. This sequence joins TRBV30 and TRBJ2-6; 8 nucleotides match TRBD1. Germline assignment: CDR1 GTSNPN and CDR2 SVGIG (reference sequence). The CDR3 contains 14 residues. V was clipped by 5 bases and J by 1 base; unmatched bases: 1. In DNA form, the CDR3 reads TGTGCCTGGGACAGGGGTTCTGGGGCCAACGTCCTGACTTTC. Its protein product is CAWDRGSGANVLTF.

The chain recombines TRBV1 with TRBJ2-1; the table names TRBD2, a call not compared with the DNA. TRBV1 is a recognized pseudogene. The length of the CDR3 is 14 residues. The CDR3 sequence is CTSSKREGRNEQFF. DNA for the CDR3: TGCACCAGCAGCAAGCGGGAGGGCCGAAATGAGCAGTTCTTC.

The chain is built from TRBV20-1 and TRBJ2-7, with 8 bases matching TRBD2. The CDR3 is 14 residues long. CDR1 and CDR2 (germline): DFQATT, SNEGSKA (reference sequence). J lost 0 bases, V lost 3 bases, and 4 bases had no gene match. CDR3: CSASGREASYEQYF. The CDR3 nucleotides are TGCAGTGCTAGTGGGCGGGAGGCCTCCTACGAGCAGTACTTC.

J is TRBJ2-1 and V is TRBV19, with 9 bases that match TRBD1. Germline loops: CDR1 LNHDA, CDR2 SQIVND (reference sequence). The CDR3 sequence is 16 residues long. Trimming cost V 6 bases and J 4 bases; bases outside gene matches: 10. The CDR3 sequence is CASRPQTGGAYNEQFF. CDR3 coding DNA: TGTGCCAGTAGACCCCAGACAGGGGGGGCGTACAATGAGCAGTTCTTC.

The V and J genes are TRBV5-8 and TRBJ1-1, with 7 nucleotides matching TRBD1. Germline V gene lookup returns CDR1 SGHTS and CDR2 YDEGEE. Trimming at V came to 2 bases and at J to 0 bases, leaving 7 bases not matched to a gene. The CDR3 loop spans 16 amino acids. CDR3 sequence (DNA): TGTGCCAGCAGCTTTGGGACAGCCTCCATGAACACTGAAGCTTTCTTT. This translates into CASSFGTASMNTEAFF.

The chain links TRBV3-1 (or the pseudogene TRBV3-2) to TRBJ1-2; D unresolved. Deletions cut 4 bases from V and 1 base from J, with 10 bases between. The CDR3 is 14 amino acids. Germline CDR1 and CDR2: LGHDT and YNNKEL (reference sequence). CDR3 coding DNA: TGTGCCAGCAGCCTAATGATCGGTAACTATGGCTACACCTTC. Residues: CASSLMIGNYGYTF.

The chain is built from TRBV20-1 and TRBJ1-6, with D maybe TRBD1 (5 bases). Trimming pared 3 bases from V and 9 bases from J, leaving 21 bases between. Germline V gene lookup returns CDR1 DFQATT and CDR2 SNEGSKA (reference sequence). The CDR3 contains 16 residues. The chain's CDR3 is CSASPRRVGGGSPLHF. The CDR3 nucleotides are TGCAGTGCTAGTCCCCGGAGGGTAGGTGGGGGTTCACCCCTCCACTTT.

On this clone: Compared with germline, one end of the junction differs, possibly owing to a read error. CDR3 DNA sequence: TGTGCCAGCAGTTCCACCTGGGGCCCGCACTTC. Translating it yields CASSSTWGPHF. The chain is built from TRBV6-6 and TRBJ2-5; D might be TRBD1 (5 bases). Germline V gives CDR1 MNHNY, CDR2 SVGAGI (reference sequence). The CDR3 extends over 11 amino acids.